Listed here is a single T cell receptor (beta chain). Its antigen is unknown. The record originates from a study of early T cells in non-severe SARS-CoV-2 infection. Looking at the study overall: Chains stayed unpaired after sequencing of bulk RNA from unsorted whole blood.

Study-level results: Private and CD4 specificities were missed by VDJdb matching, which favored anti-spike CD8 responses.

Separate cDNA molecules each had unique molecular identifiers attached to them. TCRdb itself ran the 5' RACE reads through MiXCR, one entry per CDR3 protein. The repertoire consists of 40,000 to 55,000 distinct CDR3 sequences, with 9.5% to 15% occurring once and the leading ten covering approximately 16%. The CDR3 runs 14 residues. Germline CDR1 reads DFQATT; CDR2 reads SNEGSKA (reference sequence). After removal of 2 bases from V and 2 bases from J, the junction contained 2 bases not matched to a gene. The chain combines TRBV20-1 with TRBJ2-1, with 8 bases fitting TRBD1. The specimen sequenced was whole blood. The TCR sequence derives from an adult who was a healthcare worker with PCR-confirmed SARS-CoV-2 infection or an uninfected control (not recorded which). As DNA, the CDR3 is TGCAGTGCTAGATCAGGGGGCCCCTACAATGAGCAGTTCTTC. Translation: CSARSGGPYNEQFF.